Listed here are 9 T cell receptor beta chains from one sample, sequenced in a study of vaccination and CD4 T cells after COVID-19 (dated by TCRdb to between 2021 and 2022). The treatment or condition label for this specimen denotes: roughly nine-day PBMC culture with coronavirus spike peptide pools or control peptides (ViraFEST assay). These receptors are not linked to any known antigen. Library method: PCR. Reads for this sample came from an Illumina iSeq 100. TCR sequencing of DNA from cultured CD4+ T cells used the Oncomine TCR Beta short-read assay at the Johns Hopkins FTIC core. The raw public data were reprocessed by TCRdb itself: fastp quality trimming at Q25, MiXCR clonotype calling, in-frame beta chains only. Rows with a matching CDR3 protein are joined into one entry that keeps the most common DNA and genes. This sample lists more than 3,500 distinct CDR3 sequences; 37% were detected once. Jointly, the top ten make up roughly three fifths of the sample.

Here the sequenced sample was CD4+ T cells from blood, cultured in vitro, taken after SARS-CoV-2 vaccination. These receptors came from a human donor who had recovered from COVID-19.

The gene calls are TRBV6-1 and TRBJ2-6, with 10 positions matching TRBD2. The germline CDR1 and CDR2 sequences are MNHNS and SASEGT. The CDR3 loop spans 19 amino acids. The V segment lost 3 bases and the J segment 3 bases; nucleotides outside the gene matches: 11. DNA of the CDR3: TGTGCCAGCAGTGATCGTGGGCTAGCGGGAGTCTATGGGGCCAACGTCCTGACTTTC. Amino acid sequence: CASSDRGLAGVYGANVLTF.

The chain has TRBV7-9 and TRBJ2-7, with D maybe TRBD2 (6 bases). The germline V gene encodes CDR1 SEHNR and CDR2 FQNEAQ (reference sequence). The CDR3 is made up of 14 amino acids. V was cut by 4 bases and J by 2 bases, with 12 bases left in between. CDR3 region: CASSSRDLPYEQYF. The CDR3 DNA reads as TGTGCCAGCAGCTCCCGGGACTTACCCTACGAGCAGTACTTC.

The chain is built from TRBV10-2 and TRBJ1-5; D unresolved. Trimming removed 5 bases from V and 2 bases from J, with 13 bases in between. The CDR3 length is 15 residues. The germline CDR1 and CDR2 sequences are WSHSY and SAAADI. For the CDR3, the DNA is TGCGCCAGCAGTATAGGACGGTGGGGCAATCAGCCCCAGCATTTT. Protein sequence: CASSIGRWGNQPQHF.

The V gene is TRBV7-6, the J gene TRBJ2-5; 9 nucleotides align to TRBD1. The CDR3 spans 16 residues. Germline V CDR1 and CDR2: SGHVS, FNYEAQ. V dropped 7 bases and J dropped 4; count of bases not matched to a gene: 13. The CDR3 bases are TGTGCCAGCAAGGTTACAGGGGGCGTAAGTCGAGAGACCCAGTACTTC. Translated: CASKVTGGVSRETQYF.

This chain links TRBV20-1 with TRBJ2-3, with 13 bases aligning to TRBD2. Germline loops: CDR1 DFQATT, CDR2 SNEGSKA (reference sequence). V lost 5 bases and J lost 0; bases outside the gene matches: 11. The CDR3 spans 18 residues. CDR3 in DNA: TGCAGTGCTTTGACTAGCGGGGGGTTATCGGGAAGCACAGATACGCAGTATTTT. Protein product: CSALTSGGLSGSTDTQYF.

This clonotype was observed a few times. The V gene is TRBV19, the J gene TRBJ2-5, with TRBD1 identical over 12 bases. This CDR3 comprises 16 residues. The germline gives CDR1 LNHDA, CDR2 SQIVND (reference sequence). After removal of 8 bases from V and 5 bases from J, the junction contained 12 bases not matched to a gene. Here the CDR3 DNA reads TGTGCCAGTCAGAGTGGCACCGGGACAGGGGGCGAGACCCAGTACTTC. Translating it yields CASQSGTGTGGETQYF. The full variable domain, completed using reference TRBV19 and TRBJ2-5, is DGGITQSPKYLFRKEGQNVTLSCEQNLNHDAMYWYRQDPGQGLRLIYYSQIVNDFQKGDIAEGYSVSREKKESFPLTVTSAQKNPTAFYLCASQSGTGTGGETQYFGPGTRLLVL.

This clonotype was seen a handful of times. V is TRBV11-2 and J is TRBJ1-6, with D perhaps matching TRBD1 (6 bases). The CDR3 spans 15 residues. V gave up 6 bases and J gave up 8 bases, with 17 bases separating them. The germline gives CDR1 SGHAT, CDR2 FQNNGV. Here the CDR3 reads CASREGEGRYSPLHF. The CDR3 DNA reads TGTGCCAGCAGAGAGGGGGAGGGCAGGTATTCACCCCTCCACTTT. The full variable domain, in which reference TRBV11-2 and TRBJ1-6 provide the parts outside the CDR3, is EAGVAQSPRYKIIEKRQSVAFWCNPISGHATLYWYQQILGQGPKLLIQFQNNGVVDDSQLPKDRFSAERLKGVDSTLKIQPAKLEDSAVYLCASREGEGRYSPLHFGNGTRLTVT.

In this sample, this clonotype turned up a few times. The CDR3 sequence: CASSSLGVETQYF. In DNA form, the CDR3 reads TGTGCCAGCAGTTCCCTTGGTGTTGAGACCCAGTACTTC. This chain uses TRBV6-5 with TRBJ2-5, with D uncertain. Per the germline V gene, CDR1 is MNHEY and CDR2 is SVGAGI. The CDR3 runs to 13 residues. The germline V and J ends were trimmed by 4 bases and 5 bases, with 11 bases remaining between them.

Only a few counts were recorded for this clonotype. V gene TRBV20-1 combines with J gene TRBJ1-3, with 7 bases that match TRBD1. Germline values: CDR1 DFQATT, CDR2 SNEGSKA (reference sequence). The CDR3 covers 14 residues. The V segment lost 4 bases and the J segment 0 bases; nucleotides outside the gene matches: 3. CDR3 in amino acids: CSAMDRNSGNTIYF. CDR3 sequence (DNA): TGCAGTGCTATGGACAGGAACTCTGGAAACACCATATATTTT.